The 26 T cell receptor beta chains presented below share a single source sample, sequenced in a study of blood T cell repertoires in COVID-19 (TCRdb year 2020). Libraries were built with the immunoSEQ multiplex PCR assay. TCRdb carries this immuneACCESS record with in-frame sequences only. Its versions omit some clonotypes, under half of them owing to an unresolved V gene in the studies checked, with the rest unexplained. This sample lists around 150,000 clones; 65% to 90% were detected once. Roughly 7.9% of the sample belongs to the ten largest clones. Sequenced: peripheral blood. Receptor source: a woman between 45 and 65 years old in a cohort sampled during active or convalescent COVID-19.

In nucleotides, the CDR3 is TGTGCCACCAGCACGGACAGGGGAACCCGATCTTTATATGGCTACACCTTC. Amino acid sequence: CATSTDRGTRSLYGYTF. The V call is TRBV15, the J call TRBJ1-2; 9 bases agree with TRBD1. Trimming took 4 bases from V and 5 from J; bases not matched to a gene: 14. Germline V gene lookup returns CDR1 LNHNV and CDR2 YYDKDF (reference sequence). The CDR3 consists of 17 residues.

This clone appeared a few times. This sequence joins TRBV6-5 and TRBJ2-1; a weak D match, TRBD2 (6 bases). This CDR3 region has 12 residues. Germline V gives CDR1 MNHEY, CDR2 SVGAGI. Trimming took 6 bases from V and 8 from J, leaving 11 bases between them. The CDR3 is CASRTRGDEQFF. The CDR3, as DNA: TGTGCCAGCAGGACTAGGGGCGATGAGCAGTTCTTC.

This chain connects TRBV11-2 to TRBJ2-2; a possible D gene is TRBD2 (6 bases). CDR1 is SGHAT and CDR2 is FQNNGV in the germline V gene. This CDR3 contains 18 residues. Trimming shortened V by 6 bases and J by 4 bases, and 24 bases separated the two germline ends. The CDR3 region has the DNA TGTGCCAGCAGGCATCCCATATCTCACGGGACTCTCACCGGGGAGCTGTTTTTT. Its protein product is CASRHPISHGTLTGELFF.

This clone appeared once. The chain recombines TRBV6-5 with TRBJ1-1, with a weak D call TRBD1 (6 bases). V gave up 6 bases and J gave up 12 bases, with 23 bases separating them. The CDR3 spans 14 residues. CDR1 is MNHEY and CDR2 is SVGAGI in the germline V gene. Here the CDR3 DNA reads TGTGCCAGCAGCTTAGGGGGGGGCAATGCGGGGACTTTCTTT. This encodes CASSLGGGNAGTFF.

The rearrangement links TRBV6-5 to TRBJ2-5; 9 positions agree with TRBD2. The length of the CDR3 is 13 residues. The J segment lost 2 bases and the V segment lost 10 bases, leaving 5 bases of the junction unmatched. Germline V gives CDR1 MNHEY, CDR2 SVGAGI. The CDR3 loop is CATTSGHQETQYF. CDR3 bases: TGTGCCACCACTAGCGGGCATCAAGAGACCCAGTACTTC.

The chain couples TRBV5-6 to TRBJ2-7, with 8 bases matching TRBD1. Germline assignment: CDR1 SGHDT and CDR2 YYEEEE. This CDR3 comprises 13 residues. Trimming cost V 4 bases and J 3 bases; bases outside gene matches: 3. The CDR3, as DNA: TGTGCCAGCAGCGACAGGGGTCACTACGAGCAGTACTTC. Translated: CASSDRGHYEQYF.

The chain is built from TRBV13 and TRBJ2-2; 10 bases line up with TRBD2. The germline V gene has CDR1 PRHDT and CDR2 FYEKMQ (reference sequence). V lost 3 bases to trimming and J lost 7 bases; unmatched junction nucleotides: 5. The length of the CDR3 is 15 residues. CDR3 protein: CASSFVAGGVGELFF. The CDR3 bases are TGTGCCAGCAGCTTTGTAGCGGGGGGTGTCGGGGAGCTGTTTTTT.

The V gene is TRBV7-8, the J gene TRBJ1-6; D perhaps matches TRBD1 (6 bases). CDR1 is SGHVS, CDR2 FQNEAQ, per germline. The CDR3 covers 13 residues. Trimming took off 3 bases at V and 8 bases at J, with 8 bases between the two ends. This CDR3 is CASSLGTHSPLHF. The CDR3 bases are TGTGCCAGCAGCTTGGGGACACATTCACCCCTCCACTTT.

V gene TRBV23-1 combines with J gene TRBJ1-1, with a possible D match to TRBD1 (6 bases). TRBV23-1 is filed as an ORF, its function uncertain. The CDR3 loop spans 17 amino acids. Deletions cut 2 bases from V and 3 bases from J, with 19 bases between. The CDR3 DNA reads as TGCGCCAGCAGTCAACCCCCTCCAACAGGGTTGCACACTGAAGCTTTCTTT. This gives the protein CASSQPPPTGLHTEAFF.

The chain joins TRBV19 to TRBJ1-5; weak D call: TRBD1 (5 bases). Germline loops: CDR1 LNHDA, CDR2 SQIVND (reference sequence). This CDR3 region has 15 residues. The V end lost 0 bases, the J end lost 9 bases, and 15 bases lay between the germline ends. In DNA, the CDR3 is TGTGCCAGTAGTATAGATGTGCGGGGGGGAGTGCCCCAGCATTTT. Translated, it gives CASSIDVRGGVPQHF.

This clone occurred once. V is TRBV6-5 and J is TRBJ1-5; 7 bases agree with TRBD1. The CDR3 extends over 14 amino acids. Germline V gives CDR1 MNHEY, CDR2 SVGAGI. The V gene end was trimmed by 6 bases and the J gene end by 7 bases; junction bases not matched to a gene: 9. CDR3 nucleotide sequence: TGTGCCAGCAGCCTCGGACAGGAGGGACAGCCCCAGCATTTT. Encoded protein: CASSLGQEGQPQHF.

The J gene is TRBJ1-6, the V gene TRBV30; 9 bases map to TRBD1. The V segment lost 4 bases and the J segment 9 bases; nucleotides outside the gene matches: 7. Germline loops: CDR1 GTSNPN, CDR2 SVGIG (reference sequence). This CDR3 region has 14 residues. The CDR3 loop is CAWKLGQGGSPLHF. CDR3 sequence (DNA): TGTGCCTGGAAACTGGGACAGGGAGGTTCACCCCTCCACTTT.

V and J are TRBV27 and TRBJ2-1; 15 bases agree with TRBD2. V lost 1 base to trimming and J lost 9 bases; unmatched junction nucleotides: 4. Germline V gene lookup returns CDR1 MNHEY and CDR2 SMNVEV (reference sequence). The CDR3 has 16 residues. DNA of the CDR3: TGTGCCAGCAGTTTATGGACTAGCGGGGGGGCCGGTGAGCAGTTCTTC. Its translation is CASSLWTSGGAGEQFF.

The chain uses TRBV2 and TRBJ1-5, with a tentative D call TRBD1 (6 bases). With 7 bases removed from V and 3 bases from J, the gap between germline ends came to 19 bases. The CDR3 is made up of 16 amino acids. CDR1 and CDR2 (germline): SNHLY, FYNNEI. DNA of the CDR3: TGTGCCAGCAAACTGCACAGGGTAACCAACAATCAGCCCCAGCATTTT. Translated, it gives CASKLHRVTNNQPQHF.

This clone has a single count. The gene calls are TRBV27 and TRBJ2-3; possibly TRBD2 for D (5 bases). Germline loops: CDR1 MNHEY, CDR2 SMNVEV (reference sequence). V lost 3 bases and J 0 bases, leaving 10 bases between the germline ends. CDR3 length: 15 amino acids. The CDR3 nucleotides are TGTGCCAGCAGTTTTGAGGGCTCTAGCACAGATACGCAGTATTTT. Residues: CASSFEGSSTDTQYF.

The chain joins TRBV5-4 to TRBJ2-2; 9 bases fit TRBD1. After removal of 3 bases from V and 4 bases from J, the junction contained 7 bases not matched to a gene. The CDR3 runs 16 residues. The germline V gene has CDR1 SGHNT and CDR2 YYREEE (reference sequence). The chain's CDR3 is CASSSPQGAVTGELFF. In DNA form, the CDR3 reads TGTGCCAGCAGCTCCCCACAGGGGGCGGTCACCGGGGAGCTGTTTTTT.

For this clone: One junction end disagrees with the germline gene, perhaps due to a read error. The chain carries TRBV7-2 and TRBJ2-1; 7 bases agree with TRBD2. The CDR3 sequence is 14 residues long. Germline V CDR1 and CDR2: SGHTA, FQGNSA. The CDR3 DNA reads as TGTGCCAGTAGCTTGGTAGCGGGCCACAATGAGCAGTTCTTC. Translation: CASSLVAGHNEQFF. The full variable domain, its missing parts supplied by reference TRBV7-2 and TRBJ2-1, is GAGVSQSPSNKVTEKGKDVELRCDPISGHTALYWYRQSLGQGLEFLIYFQGNSAPDKSGLPSDRFSAERTGGSVSTLTIQRTQQEDSAVYLCASSLVAGHNEQFFGPGTRLTVL.

The chain carries TRBV2 and TRBJ2-5, with TRBD1 matching 9 bases. The CDR3 spans 12 residues. The ends lost 6 bases at V and 8 bases at J; junction bases unmatched: 4. Germline CDR1 reads SNHLY; CDR2 reads FYNNEI. DNA of the CDR3: TGTGCCAGCAGGGGGACAGGGCGCACCCAGTACTTC. Its protein product is CASRGTGRTQYF. The whole variable domain, filled in from reference TRBV2 and TRBJ2-5, reads EPEVTQTPSHQVTQMGQEVILRCVPISNHLYFYWYRQILGQKVEFLVSFYNNEISEKSEIFDDQFSVERPDGSNFTLKIRSTKLEDSAMYFCASRGTGRTQYFGPGTRLLVL.

The chain employs TRBV29-1 and TRBJ2-1, with D perhaps matching TRBD2 (6 bases). This CDR3 is built from 14 residues. Germline assignment: CDR1 SQVTM and CDR2 ANQGSEA. V shed 4 bases and J shed 6 bases, with 16 bases lying between them. This CDR3 is CSVAFRSGPNEQFF. CDR3 sequence (DNA): TGCAGCGTTGCCTTTCGAAGCGGGCCCAATGAGCAGTTCTTC.

This chain uses TRBV10-3 with TRBJ1-1; D not resolved. This CDR3 has 16 amino acids. The germline V gene has CDR1 ENHRY and CDR2 SYGVKD. V dropped 4 bases and J dropped 0 bases, with 15 bases sitting between them. CDR3 sequence: CAISGHEGLLNTEAFF. As DNA, the CDR3 is TGTGCCATCAGTGGACATGAGGGCCTTTTGAACACTGAAGCTTTCTTT.

This chain joins TRBV19 and TRBJ2-2; a possible D gene is TRBD2 (5 bases). Germline V CDR1 and CDR2: LNHDA, SQIVND (reference sequence). This CDR3 comprises 13 residues. V was shortened by 7 bases and J by 10 bases, with 16 bases between the two germline ends. Here the CDR3 reads CASTLGLGVELFF. CDR3 sequence (DNA): TGTGCCAGTACGTTAGGACTGGGAGTGGAGCTGTTTTTT. Full variable domain (outside the CDR3, taken from reference TRBV19 and TRBJ2-2): DGGITQSPKYLFRKEGQNVTLSCEQNLNHDAMYWYRQDPGQGLRLIYYSQIVNDFQKGDIAEGYSVSREKKESFPLTVTSAQKNPTAFYLCASTLGLGVELFFGEGSRLTVL.

The CDR3 reads CASSPGTENTQYF. The CDR3 DNA sequence: TGTGCCAGCAGCCCCGGGACAGAAAATACGCAGTATTTT. The chain combines TRBV7-3 with TRBJ2-3, with 7 nucleotides matching TRBD1. This CDR3 is built from 13 residues. Unmatched junction bases numbered 6, after V lost 5 bases and J lost 7 bases. Germline V gene data show CDR1 as SGHTA and CDR2 as FQGTGA.

The CDR3 is CASSGQDSVSSPLHF. Written as DNA, the CDR3 is TGTGCCAGCAGCGGCCAGGACTCAGTTAGTTCACCCCTCCACTTT. The rearrangement uses TRBV9 and TRBJ1-6, with D unresolved. The CDR3 spans 15 residues. The V gene's germline CDR1 is SGDLS and CDR2 YYNGEE. V shed 3 bases and J shed 9 bases, with 16 bases lying between them. Combining the CDR3 with reference TRBV9 and TRBJ1-6 gives the whole variable domain DSGVTQTPKHLITATGQRVTLRCSPRSGDLSVYWYQQSLDQGLQFLIQYYNGEERAKGNILERFSAQQFPDLHSELNLSSLELGDSALYFCASSGQDSVSSPLHFGNGTRLTVT.

V and J are TRBV6-4 and TRBJ2-2; 7 bases agree with TRBD1. V lost 10 bases, J lost 5 bases, and 19 bases stayed unmatched. The germline V gene encodes CDR1 MRHNA and CDR2 SNTAGT. The CDR3 contains 17 residues. Written as DNA, the CDR3 is TGTGCCACCCACCATGTGACCATTAGGGGGCTAACCGGGGAGCTGTTTTTT. Amino acid sequence: CATHHVTIRGLTGELFF.

This clone was counted a few times. The genes are TRBV9 and TRBJ1-4, with D uncertain. In germline, CDR1 is SGDLS, CDR2 YYNGEE. CDR3 length: 15 residues. The V gene lost 4 bases and the J gene lost 0 bases, with 10 bases spanning the gap. The CDR3 nucleotides read TGTGCCAGCAGCTCAACAATTGCAACTAATGAAAAACTGTTTTTT. As protein: CASSSTIATNEKLFF.

The rearrangement uses TRBV3-1 (or the pseudogene TRBV3-2) and TRBJ2-5; D not certain. Trimming removed 0 bases at V and 4 bases at J, with 9 bases between. The CDR3 spans 14 residues. The germline V gene has CDR1 LGHDT and CDR2 YNNKEL (reference sequence). CDR3 protein: CASSQDRDLETQYF. In DNA form, the CDR3 reads TGTGCCAGCAGCCAAGATCGAGATTTAGAGACCCAGTACTTC.